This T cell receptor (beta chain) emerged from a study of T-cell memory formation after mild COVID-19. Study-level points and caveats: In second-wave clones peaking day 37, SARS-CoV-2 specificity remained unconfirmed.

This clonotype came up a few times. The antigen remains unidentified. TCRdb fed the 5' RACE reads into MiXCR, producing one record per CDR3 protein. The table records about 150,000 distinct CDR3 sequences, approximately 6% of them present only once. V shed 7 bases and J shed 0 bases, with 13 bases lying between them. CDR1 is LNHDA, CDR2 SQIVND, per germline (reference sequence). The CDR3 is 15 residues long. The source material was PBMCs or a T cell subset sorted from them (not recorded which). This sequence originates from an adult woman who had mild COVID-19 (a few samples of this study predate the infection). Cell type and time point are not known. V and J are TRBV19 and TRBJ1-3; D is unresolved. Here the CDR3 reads CASTAQASSGNTIYF. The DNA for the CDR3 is TGTGCCAGTACCGCCCAGGCGAGCTCTGGAAACACCATATATTTT.